A single sample is the source of the 21 T cell receptor beta chains below, sequenced in a study of cytomegalovirus exposure and HLA in healthy donors. PCR used 60 Vbeta primers and 13 Jbeta primers. Assay used: immunoSEQ multiplex PCR; TCRdb lists only in-frame clones, some missing. This sample has around 140,000 clones, with approximately 57% found just once. Sequencing used PBMCs. The receptors come from a male donor in good health and CMV-seronegative.

The chain carries TRBV25-1 and TRBJ1-6, with D unresolved. The V end lost 5 bases, the J end lost 5 bases, and 7 bases lay between the germline ends. The germline CDR1 and CDR2 sequences are MGHDK and SYGVNS. This CDR3 has 13 amino acids. The CDR3 coding sequence is TGTGCCAGCAGTCTTAGCAATAATTCACCCCTCCACTTT. This gives the protein CASSLSNNSPLHF.

This chain connects TRBV5-6 to TRBJ1-3; D gene uncertain. Germline V CDR1 and CDR2: SGHDT, YYEEEE. The V end lost 3 bases, the J end lost 3 bases, and 7 bases lay between the germline ends. The CDR3 is made up of 13 amino acids. DNA of the CDR3: TGTGCCAGCAGCTCGCTCAGTGGAAACACCATATATTTT. It encodes CASSSLSGNTIYF.

With respect to this clone: One end of the junction does not line up with germline, which may come from a read error. This sequence joins TRBV7-9 and TRBJ2-7; no clear D gene. Germline loops: CDR1 SEHNR, CDR2 FQNEAQ (reference sequence). The CDR3 spans 16 residues. The CDR3 coding sequence is TGTTCCAGCAGTTCCCAGCTACAGAGAGTAACCCACGAGCAGTACTTC. Translated: CSSSSQLQRVTHEQYF.

The chain joins TRBV18 to TRBJ2-7; maybe TRBD1 (6 bases). The V and J ends lost 1 base and 1 base respectively, with 11 bases between them. The CDR3 loop spans 15 amino acids. Looked up from germline, CDR1 is KGHSH and CDR2 is LQKENI. The CDR3 here is CASSPLQGTSYEQYF. The CDR3 bases are TGTGCCAGCTCACCACTGCAGGGGACGTCCTACGAGCAGTACTTC.

This clone was observed a handful of times. The chain combines TRBV30 with TRBJ1-1; 10 bases match TRBD1. V was clipped by 6 bases and J by 10 bases; unmatched bases: 11. This CDR3 has 13 residues. Per the germline V gene, CDR1 is GTSNPN and CDR2 is SVGIG (reference sequence). The CDR3 region has the DNA TGTGCCTGCCAAGCGGGGGACAGGGGAAGAGCTTTCTTT. This gives the protein CACQAGDRGRAFF.

The chain combines TRBV5-4 with TRBJ2-7, with 7 bases identical to TRBD2. The V and J ends lost 4 bases and 1 base, in that order; junction bases with no gene match: 8. CDR3 length: 15 residues. Germline assignment: CDR1 SGHNT and CDR2 YYREEE (reference sequence). CDR3 in DNA: TGTGCCAGCAGCCGAAAATCTAGCGGTTCCTACGAGCAGTACTTC. Translating it yields CASSRKSSGSYEQYF.

This rearrangement joins TRBV5-1 to TRBJ2-2, with 8 bases fitting TRBD1. CDR3 length: 16 amino acids. Trimming cost V 5 bases and J 2 bases; bases outside gene matches: 8. Per the germline V gene, CDR1 is SGHRS and CDR2 is YFSETQ. The CDR3: CASRPQGAGNTGELFF. CDR3 DNA sequence: TGCGCCAGCAGACCCCAGGGGGCGGGCAACACCGGGGAGCTGTTTTTT.

V gene TRBV7-2 combines with J gene TRBJ2-2; D is uncertain. With 4 bases removed from V and 11 bases from J, the gap between germline ends came to 11 bases. CDR3 length: 12 residues. The germline V gene has CDR1 SGHTA and CDR2 FQGNSA. The CDR3 protein is CASSSDSDELFF. The CDR3, as DNA: TGTGCCAGCAGCTCAGACTCCGACGAGCTGTTTTTT.

V usage is TRBV7-2 and J usage is TRBJ1-2; 9 bases align to TRBD1. In germline, CDR1 is SGHTA, CDR2 FQGNSA. The CDR3 is 15 residues long. Unmatched junction bases numbered 4, after V lost 0 bases and J lost 5 bases. CDR3: CASSLAIQGAYGYTF. In DNA, the CDR3 is TGTGCCAGCAGCTTAGCGATACAGGGGGCTTATGGCTACACCTTC.

This sequence joins TRBV19 and TRBJ2-1; 11 bases fit TRBD2. The germline V gene has CDR1 LNHDA and CDR2 SQIVND (reference sequence). The CDR3 totals 15 residues. Unmatched junction bases numbered 4, after V lost 3 bases and J lost 6 bases. The CDR3 reads CASSITSGGANEQFF. CDR3 in DNA: TGTGCCAGTAGTATTACTAGCGGGGGAGCCAATGAGCAGTTCTTC.

The chain has TRBV4-1 and TRBJ1-3; D might be TRBD1 (5 bases). The germline V gene encodes CDR1 MGHRA and CDR2 YSYEKL. The V and J ends lost 4 bases and 4 bases respectively, with 14 bases between them. The CDR3 runs to 15 residues. The CDR3 protein is CASSPRWGDGNTIYF. The DNA of the CDR3 is TGCGCCAGCAGCCCCAGGTGGGGGGACGGAAACACCATATATTTT.

In the case of this clone: One junction end does not reproduce the germline sequence, and a read error may be involved. The chain couples TRBV13 to TRBJ1-2; perhaps TRBD1 as D (5 bases). The CDR3 covers 15 residues. Germline values: CDR1 PRHDT, CDR2 FYEKMQ (reference sequence). CDR3 nucleotides: TGTGCCAGCAGCTTATATGGGGCTCTCAACTATGGCTACCCCTTC. This sequence encodes CASSLYGALNYGYPF.

The chain is built from TRBV7-2 and TRBJ2-5; D is perhaps TRBD1 (5 bases). The tail of the sequence fits TRBJ2-7 better, so the J call may be wrong. Germline V gene data show CDR1 as SGHTA and CDR2 as FQGNSA. The CDR3 covers 14 residues. The CDR3 bases are TGTGCCAGCAGCGATTGGACGGACACCTACGAGCAGTACTTC. This codes for CASSDWTDTYEQYF.

This clone was detected only a few times. V gene TRBV7-2 combines with J gene TRBJ1-2; TRBD1 might be the D (5 bases). The V and J ends lost 6 bases and 2 bases respectively, with 10 bases between them. The CDR3 is made up of 13 amino acids. Germline assignment: CDR1 SGHTA and CDR2 FQGNSA. The CDR3 is CASSTRVNYGYTF. CDR3 nucleotides: TGTGCCAGCAGTACCAGGGTGAACTATGGCTACACCTTC.

The genes are TRBV5-1 and TRBJ1-6; D not certain. The V end was cut by 2 bases, the J end by 7 bases, with 10 bases between. The CDR3 is 14 amino acids. Germline V gene data show CDR1 as SGHRS and CDR2 as YFSETQ. CDR3 sequence reads: CASSFEAPNSPLHF. CDR3 nucleotides: TGCGCCAGCAGCTTTGAGGCGCCCAATTCACCCCTCCACTTT.

Turning to this clone: This sample includes further DNA sequences coding for the same CDR3. V gene TRBV6-1 combines with J gene TRBJ2-1, with D tentatively TRBD2 (5 bases). The V gene's germline CDR1 is MNHNS and CDR2 SASEGT. This CDR3 has 14 residues. V lost 6 bases to trimming and J lost 0 bases, with 9 bases between them. CDR3 sequence: CASRVGSSYNEQFF. In DNA form, the CDR3 reads TGTGCCAGCAGGGTGGGGAGCTCCTACAATGAGCAGTTCTTC.

Here the CDR3 reads CASTGNYGYTF. The CDR3 nucleotides read TGTGCCAGCACAGGGAACTATGGCTACACCTTC. The chain employs TRBV6-5 and TRBJ1-2; D is perhaps TRBD1 (5 bases). V shed 7 bases and J shed 2 bases, with 5 bases lying between them. The CDR3 is made up of 11 amino acids. The germline CDR1 and CDR2 sequences are MNHEY and SVGAGI.

The chain is built from TRBV7-2 and TRBJ2-5, with 9 bases fitting TRBD2. The junction had 6 bases not matched to a gene; V was cut back by 5 bases and J by 2 bases. Per germline, CDR1 SGHTA and CDR2 FQGNSA. CDR3 length: 15 residues. As DNA, the CDR3 is TGTGCCAGCAGCCCTCTAGCGGGGTTACAAGAGACCCAGTACTTC. It yields the protein CASSPLAGLQETQYF.

This clone was seen a handful of times. The chain recombines TRBV19 with TRBJ1-1, with D uncertain. V was cut by 5 bases and J by 2 bases, with 21 bases left in between. Germline V gene sequence: CDR1 LNHDA, CDR2 SQIVND (reference sequence). This CDR3 has 17 amino acids. The CDR3 DNA reads as TGTGCCAGTAGTGCCTCACGGCGGGAGCCCTTAAACACTGAAGCTTTCTTT. Residues: CASSASRREPLNTEAFF.

For this clone: Other DNA sequences within the sample encode an identical CDR3. The rearrangement uses TRBV7-9 and TRBJ2-1; D is unresolved. Germline V gene sequence: CDR1 SEHNR, CDR2 FQNEAQ (reference sequence). The CDR3 is 13 residues long. V lost 1 base and J lost 4, with 5 bases in between. CDR3 protein: CASSLGQYNEQFF. CDR3 nucleotides: TGTGCCAGCAGCTTAGGGCAGTACAATGAGCAGTTCTTC. Full variable domain (missing parts from reference TRBV7-9 and TRBJ2-1): DTGVSQNPRHKITKRGQNVTFRCDPISEHNRLYWYRQTLGQGPEFLTYFQNEAQLEKSRLLSDRFSAERPKGSFSTLEIQRTEQGDSAMYLCASSLGQYNEQFFGPGTRLTVL.

This clone appeared a few times. The V gene is TRBV7-8, the J gene TRBJ1-1, with D tentatively TRBD1 (6 bases). CDR1 SGHVS and CDR2 FQNEAQ come from the germline V gene. The CDR3 covers 15 residues. Trimming shortened V by 2 bases and J by 3 bases, and 13 bases separated the two germline ends. The chain's CDR3 is CASSLRGGADTEAFF. DNA for the CDR3: TGTGCCAGCAGCTTACGAGGGGGGGCGGACACTGAAGCTTTCTTT.